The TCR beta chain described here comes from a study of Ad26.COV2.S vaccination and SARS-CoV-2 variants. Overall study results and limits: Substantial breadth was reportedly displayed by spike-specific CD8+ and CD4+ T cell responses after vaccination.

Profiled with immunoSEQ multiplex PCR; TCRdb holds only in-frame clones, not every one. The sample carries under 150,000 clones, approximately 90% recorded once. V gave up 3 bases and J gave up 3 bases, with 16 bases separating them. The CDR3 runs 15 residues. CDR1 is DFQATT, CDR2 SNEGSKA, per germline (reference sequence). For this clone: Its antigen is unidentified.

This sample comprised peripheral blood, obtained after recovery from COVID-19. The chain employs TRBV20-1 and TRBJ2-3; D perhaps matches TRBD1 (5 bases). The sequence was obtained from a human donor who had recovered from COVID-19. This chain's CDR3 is CSASPRQGWTDTQYF. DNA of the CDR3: TGCAGTGCTAGTCCCCGGCAGGGTTGGACAGATACGCAGTATTTT.